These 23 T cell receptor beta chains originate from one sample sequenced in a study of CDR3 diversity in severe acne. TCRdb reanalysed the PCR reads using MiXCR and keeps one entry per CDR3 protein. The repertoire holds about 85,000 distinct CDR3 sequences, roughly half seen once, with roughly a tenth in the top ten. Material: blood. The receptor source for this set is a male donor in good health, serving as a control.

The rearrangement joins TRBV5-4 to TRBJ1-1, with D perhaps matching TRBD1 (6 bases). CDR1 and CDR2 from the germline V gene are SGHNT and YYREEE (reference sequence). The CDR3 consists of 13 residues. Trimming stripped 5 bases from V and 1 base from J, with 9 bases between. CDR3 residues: CASRRTENTEAFF. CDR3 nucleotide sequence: TGTGCCAGCAGGCGGACAGAGAACACTGAAGCTTTCTTT.

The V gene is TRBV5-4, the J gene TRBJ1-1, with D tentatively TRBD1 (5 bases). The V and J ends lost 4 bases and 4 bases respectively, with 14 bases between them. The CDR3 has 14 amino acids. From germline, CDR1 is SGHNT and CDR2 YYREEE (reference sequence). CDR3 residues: CASSLPTGGTEAFF. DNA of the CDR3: TGTGCCAGCAGCCTACCTACGGGGGGCACTGAAGCTTTCTTT. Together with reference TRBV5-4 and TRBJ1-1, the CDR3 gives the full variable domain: ETGVTQSPTHLIKTRGQQVTLRCSSQSGHNTVSWYQQALGQGPQFIFQYYREEENGRGNFPPRFSGLQFPNYSSELNVNALELDDSALYLCASSLPTGGTEAFFGQGTRLTVV.

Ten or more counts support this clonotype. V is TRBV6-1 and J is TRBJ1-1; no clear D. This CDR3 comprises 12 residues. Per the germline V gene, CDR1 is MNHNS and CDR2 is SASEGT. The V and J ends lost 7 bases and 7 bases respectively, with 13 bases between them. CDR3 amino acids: CASTRGVSEAFF. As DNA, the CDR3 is TGTGCCAGCACCCGCGGGGTCAGTGAAGCTTTCTTT.

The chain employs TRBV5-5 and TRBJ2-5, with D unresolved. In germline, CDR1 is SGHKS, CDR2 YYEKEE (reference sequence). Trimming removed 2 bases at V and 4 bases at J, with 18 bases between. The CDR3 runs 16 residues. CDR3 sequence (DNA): TGTGCCAGCAGCTTAGTTCCGGCCACCATCCTAGAGACCCAGTACTTC. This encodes CASSLVPATILETQYF.

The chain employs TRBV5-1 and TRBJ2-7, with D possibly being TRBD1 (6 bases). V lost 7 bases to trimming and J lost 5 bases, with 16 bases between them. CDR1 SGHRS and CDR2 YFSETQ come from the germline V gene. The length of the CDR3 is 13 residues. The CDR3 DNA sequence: TGCGCCAGCGGCGGAGACCAGGGGAACGAGCAGTACTTC. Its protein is CASGGDQGNEQYF. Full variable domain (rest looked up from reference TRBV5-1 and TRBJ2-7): KAGVTQTPRYLIKTRGQQVTLSCSPISGHRSVSWYQQTPGQGLQFLFEYFSETQRNKGNFPGRFSGRQFSNSRSEMNVSTLELGDSALYLCASGGDQGNEQYFGPGTRLTVT.

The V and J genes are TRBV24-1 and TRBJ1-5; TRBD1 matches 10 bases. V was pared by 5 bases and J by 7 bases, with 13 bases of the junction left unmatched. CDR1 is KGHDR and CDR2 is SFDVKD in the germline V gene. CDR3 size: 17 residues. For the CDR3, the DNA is TGTGCCACCAGTGGCTGGGGACAGGGGTCCCTGGGGCAGCCCCAGCATTTT. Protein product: CATSGWGQGSLGQPQHF.

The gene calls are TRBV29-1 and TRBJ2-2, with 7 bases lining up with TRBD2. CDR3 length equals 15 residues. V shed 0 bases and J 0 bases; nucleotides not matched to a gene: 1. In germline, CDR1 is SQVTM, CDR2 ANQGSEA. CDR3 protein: CSVEESGTNTGELFF. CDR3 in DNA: TGCAGCGTTGAAGAGAGCGGGACGAACACCGGGGAGCTGTTTTTT.

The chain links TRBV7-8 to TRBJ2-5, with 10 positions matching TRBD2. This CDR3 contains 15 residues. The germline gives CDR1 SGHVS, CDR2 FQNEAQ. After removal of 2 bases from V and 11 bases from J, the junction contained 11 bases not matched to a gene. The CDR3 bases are TGTGCCAGCAGCTTACTAGCGGGAGTGGCAGATACGCAGTACTTC. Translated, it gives CASSLLAGVADTQYF. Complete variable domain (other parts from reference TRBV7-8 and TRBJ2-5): GAGVSQSPRYKVAKRGQDVALRCDPISGHVSLFWYQQALGQGPEFLTYFQNEAQLDKSGLPSDRFFAERPEGSVSTLKIQRTQQEDSAVYLCASSLLAGVADTQYFGPGTRLLVL.

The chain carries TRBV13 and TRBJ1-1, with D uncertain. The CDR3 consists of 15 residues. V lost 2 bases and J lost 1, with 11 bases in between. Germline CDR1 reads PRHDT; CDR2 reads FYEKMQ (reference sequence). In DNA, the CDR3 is TGTGCCAGCAGCTTAAGGAATCCACGGAACACTGAAGCTTTCTTT. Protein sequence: CASSLRNPRNTEAFF.

The CDR3 nucleotides read TGTGCCAGCAGCCTCCGGGACCTTTCCACCGGGGAGCTGTTTTTT. Its translation is CASSLRDLSTGELFF. The chain carries TRBV7-9 and TRBJ2-2; D is perhaps TRBD1 or TRBD2 (5 bases each). The CDR3 loop spans 15 amino acids. CDR1 is SEHNR and CDR2 is FQNEAQ in the germline V gene (reference sequence). Trimming removed 5 bases from V and 4 bases from J, with 14 bases in between.

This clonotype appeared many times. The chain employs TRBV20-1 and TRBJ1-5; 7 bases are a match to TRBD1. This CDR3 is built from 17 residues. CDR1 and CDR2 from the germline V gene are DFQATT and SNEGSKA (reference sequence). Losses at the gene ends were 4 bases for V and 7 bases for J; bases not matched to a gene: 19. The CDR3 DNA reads TGCAGTGCTAAGACGGGACAGAAGTATTCCCCTTACCAGCCCCAGCATTTT. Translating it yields CSAKTGQKYSPYQPQHF.

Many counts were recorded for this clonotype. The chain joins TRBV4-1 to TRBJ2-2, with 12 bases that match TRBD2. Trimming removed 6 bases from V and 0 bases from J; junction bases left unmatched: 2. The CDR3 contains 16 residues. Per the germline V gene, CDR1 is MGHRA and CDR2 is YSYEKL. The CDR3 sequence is CASSGLAGTNTGELFF. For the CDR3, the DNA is TGCGCCAGCAGTGGACTAGCGGGGACGAACACCGGGGAGCTGTTTTTT.

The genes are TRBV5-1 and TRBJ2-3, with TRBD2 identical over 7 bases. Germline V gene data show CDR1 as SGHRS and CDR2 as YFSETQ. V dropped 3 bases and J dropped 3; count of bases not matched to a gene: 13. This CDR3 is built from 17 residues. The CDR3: CASSSSVGGERTDTQYF. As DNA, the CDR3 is TGCGCCAGCAGCTCGTCCGTGGGAGGGGAGCGGACAGATACGCAGTATTTT.

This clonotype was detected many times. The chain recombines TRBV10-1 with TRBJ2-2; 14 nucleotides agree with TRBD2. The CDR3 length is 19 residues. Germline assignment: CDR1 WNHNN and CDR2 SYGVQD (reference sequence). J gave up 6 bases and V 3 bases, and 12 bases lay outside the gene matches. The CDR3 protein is CASSETTGLAGAAAGELFF. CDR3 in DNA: TGCGCCAGCAGTGAAACTACGGGACTAGCGGGAGCCGCAGCCGGGGAGCTGTTTTTT.

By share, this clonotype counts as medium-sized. CDR3 nucleotide sequence: TGCAGTGCTAGGCTACAGGGATCCTATGGCTACACCTTC. Its translation is CSARLQGSYGYTF. The chain combines TRBV20-1 with TRBJ1-2; D is perhaps TRBD1 (6 bases). CDR3 length: 13 residues. V was clipped by 3 bases and J by 4 bases, with 12 bases between them. Germline V gives CDR1 DFQATT, CDR2 SNEGSKA (reference sequence).

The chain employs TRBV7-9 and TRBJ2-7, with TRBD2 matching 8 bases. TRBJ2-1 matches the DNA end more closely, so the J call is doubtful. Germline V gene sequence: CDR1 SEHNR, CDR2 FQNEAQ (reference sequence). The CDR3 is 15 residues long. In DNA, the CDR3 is TGTGCCAGCACCCACCCGGCTAGCGGGTATGATGAGCAGTTCTTC. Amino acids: CASTHPASGYDEQFF.

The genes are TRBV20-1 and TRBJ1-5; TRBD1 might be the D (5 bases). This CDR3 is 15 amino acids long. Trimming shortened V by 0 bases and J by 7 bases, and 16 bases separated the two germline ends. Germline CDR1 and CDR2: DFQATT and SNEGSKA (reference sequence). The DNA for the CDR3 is TGCAGTGCTAGAGATGATTTGGGGCTCGTCCAGCCCCAGCATTTT. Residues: CSARDDLGLVQPQHF.

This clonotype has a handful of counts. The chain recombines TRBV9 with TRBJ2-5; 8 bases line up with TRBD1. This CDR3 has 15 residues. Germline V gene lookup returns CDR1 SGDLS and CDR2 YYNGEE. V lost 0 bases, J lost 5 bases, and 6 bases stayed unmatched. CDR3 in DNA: TGTGCCAGCAGCGTAGACGGACAGGGTAGGGAGACCCAGTACTTC. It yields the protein CASSVDGQGRETQYF.

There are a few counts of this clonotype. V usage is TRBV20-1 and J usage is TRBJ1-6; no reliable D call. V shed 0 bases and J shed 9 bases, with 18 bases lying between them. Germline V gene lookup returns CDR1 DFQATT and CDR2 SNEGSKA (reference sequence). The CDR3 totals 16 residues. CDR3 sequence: CSARDFGRPRSSPLHF. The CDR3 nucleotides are TGCAGTGCTAGAGACTTTGGGCGGCCTCGCAGTTCACCCCTCCACTTT.

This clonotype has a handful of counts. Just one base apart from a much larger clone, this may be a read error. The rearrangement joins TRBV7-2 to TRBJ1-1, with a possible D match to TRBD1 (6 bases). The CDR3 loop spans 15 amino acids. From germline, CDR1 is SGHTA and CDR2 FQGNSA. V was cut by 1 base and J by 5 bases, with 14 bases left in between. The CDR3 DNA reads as TGTGCCAGCAGCTTAGGGGGGGGGCAAGGGACTGAAGCTTTCTTT. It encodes CASSLGGGQGTEAFF.

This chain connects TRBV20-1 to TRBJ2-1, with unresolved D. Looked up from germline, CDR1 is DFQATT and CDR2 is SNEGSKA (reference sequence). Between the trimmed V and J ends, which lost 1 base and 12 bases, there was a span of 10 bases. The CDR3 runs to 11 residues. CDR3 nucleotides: TGCAGTGCTAGAGGGGGTGGTGGGCAGTTCTTC. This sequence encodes CSARGGGGQFF.

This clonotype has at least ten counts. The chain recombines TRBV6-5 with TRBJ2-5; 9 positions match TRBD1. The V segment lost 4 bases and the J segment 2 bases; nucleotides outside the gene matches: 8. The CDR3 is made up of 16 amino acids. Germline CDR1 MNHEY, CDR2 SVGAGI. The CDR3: CASSWGSGQGQETQYF. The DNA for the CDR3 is TGTGCCAGCAGTTGGGGGTCGGGACAGGGTCAAGAGACCCAGTACTTC.

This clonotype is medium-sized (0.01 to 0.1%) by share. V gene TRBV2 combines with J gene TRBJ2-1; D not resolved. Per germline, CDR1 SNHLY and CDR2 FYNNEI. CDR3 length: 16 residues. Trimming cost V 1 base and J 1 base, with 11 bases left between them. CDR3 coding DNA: TGTGCCAGCAGTGAAGAATACAGCCCTTCCTACAATGAGCAGTTCTTC. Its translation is CASSEEYSPSYNEQFF.